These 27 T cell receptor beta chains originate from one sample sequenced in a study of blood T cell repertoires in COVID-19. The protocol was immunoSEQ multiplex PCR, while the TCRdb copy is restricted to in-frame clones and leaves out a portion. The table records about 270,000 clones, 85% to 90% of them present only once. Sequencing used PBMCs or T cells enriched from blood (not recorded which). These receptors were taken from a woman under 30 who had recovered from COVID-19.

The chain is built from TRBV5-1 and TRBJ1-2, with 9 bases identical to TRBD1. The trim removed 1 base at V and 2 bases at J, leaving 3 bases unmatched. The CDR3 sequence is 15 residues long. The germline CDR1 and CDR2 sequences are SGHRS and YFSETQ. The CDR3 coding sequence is TGCGCCAGCAGCTTGTGGGGACAGGGCAACTATGGCTACACCTTC. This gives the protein CASSLWGQGNYGYTF. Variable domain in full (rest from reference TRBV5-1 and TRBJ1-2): KAGVTQTPRYLIKTRGQQVTLSCSPISGHRSVSWYQQTPGQGLQFLFEYFSETQRNKGNFPGRFSGRQFSNSRSEMNVSTLELGDSALYLCASSLWGQGNYGYTFGSGTRLTVV.

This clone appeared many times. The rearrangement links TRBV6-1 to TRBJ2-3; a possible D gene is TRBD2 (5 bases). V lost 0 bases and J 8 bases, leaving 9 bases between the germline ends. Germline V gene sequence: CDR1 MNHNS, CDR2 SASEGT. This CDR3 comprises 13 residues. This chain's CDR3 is CASSEATSVTQYF. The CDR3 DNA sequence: TGTGCCAGCAGTGAAGCAACTAGTGTTACGCAGTATTTT.

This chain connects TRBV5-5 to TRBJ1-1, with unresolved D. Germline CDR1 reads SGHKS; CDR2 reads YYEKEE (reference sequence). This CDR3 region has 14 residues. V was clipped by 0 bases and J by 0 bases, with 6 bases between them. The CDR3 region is CASSLGLLNTEAFF. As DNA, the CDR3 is TGTGCCAGCAGCTTGGGGCTGTTGAACACTGAAGCTTTCTTT.

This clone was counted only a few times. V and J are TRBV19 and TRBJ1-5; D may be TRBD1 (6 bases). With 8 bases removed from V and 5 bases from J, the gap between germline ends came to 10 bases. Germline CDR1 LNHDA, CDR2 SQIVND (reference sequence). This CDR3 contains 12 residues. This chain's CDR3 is CASLGGHQPQHF. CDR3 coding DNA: TGTGCCAGTTTAGGGGGTCATCAGCCCCAGCATTTT.

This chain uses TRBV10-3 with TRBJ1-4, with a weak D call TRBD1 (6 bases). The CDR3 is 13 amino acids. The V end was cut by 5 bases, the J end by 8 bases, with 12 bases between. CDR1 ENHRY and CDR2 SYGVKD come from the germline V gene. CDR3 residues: CAISQRGGEKLFF. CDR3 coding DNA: TGTGCCATCAGTCAACGAGGGGGAGAAAAACTGTTTTTT.

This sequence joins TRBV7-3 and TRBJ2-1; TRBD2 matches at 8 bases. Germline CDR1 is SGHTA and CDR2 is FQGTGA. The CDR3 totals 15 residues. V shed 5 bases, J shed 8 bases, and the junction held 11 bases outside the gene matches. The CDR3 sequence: CASSPQRGIVDEQFF. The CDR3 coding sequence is TGTGCCAGCAGCCCTCAGCGGGGGATAGTCGATGAGCAGTTCTTC.

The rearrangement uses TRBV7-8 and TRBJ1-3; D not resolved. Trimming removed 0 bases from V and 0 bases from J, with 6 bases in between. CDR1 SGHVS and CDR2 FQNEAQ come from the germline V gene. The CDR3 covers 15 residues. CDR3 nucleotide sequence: TGTGCCAGCAGCTTAGCGGGGAGCTCTGGAAACACCATATATTTT. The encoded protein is CASSLAGSSGNTIYF.

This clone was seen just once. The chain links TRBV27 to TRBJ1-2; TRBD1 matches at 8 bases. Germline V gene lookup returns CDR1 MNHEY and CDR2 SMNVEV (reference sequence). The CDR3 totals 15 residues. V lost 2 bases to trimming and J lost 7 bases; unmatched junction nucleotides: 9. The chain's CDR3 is CASSLQAGGVSGYTF. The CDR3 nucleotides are TGTGCCAGCAGTTTACAAGCAGGGGGCGTGAGTGGCTACACCTTC.

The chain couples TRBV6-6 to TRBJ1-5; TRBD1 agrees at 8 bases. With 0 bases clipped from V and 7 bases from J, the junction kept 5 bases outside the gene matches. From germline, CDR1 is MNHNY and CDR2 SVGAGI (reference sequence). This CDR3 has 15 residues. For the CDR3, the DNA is TGTGCCAGCAGTTACTCTTTAGACAGGGGCCAGCCCCAGCATTTT. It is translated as CASSYSLDRGQPQHF.

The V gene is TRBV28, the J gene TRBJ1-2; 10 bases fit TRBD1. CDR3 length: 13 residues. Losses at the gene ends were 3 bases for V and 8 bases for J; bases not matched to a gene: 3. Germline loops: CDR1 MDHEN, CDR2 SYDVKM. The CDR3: CASSFGTGEGYTF. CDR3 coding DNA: TGTGCCAGCAGTTTTGGGACAGGGGAAGGCTACACCTTC.

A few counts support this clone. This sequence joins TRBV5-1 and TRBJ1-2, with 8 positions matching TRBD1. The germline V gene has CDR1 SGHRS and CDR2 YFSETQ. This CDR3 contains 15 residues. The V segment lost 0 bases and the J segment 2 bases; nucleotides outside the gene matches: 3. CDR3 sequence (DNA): TGCGCCAGCAGCTTGGCCGGACAGGGAAACTATGGCTACACCTTC. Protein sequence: CASSLAGQGNYGYTF.

CDR3 amino acids: CASSQGGVGLAVSYNEQFF. The CDR3, as DNA: TGTGCCAGCAGCCAAGGAGGGGTAGGACTAGCGGTGTCCTACAATGAGCAGTTCTTC. The rearrangement uses TRBV4-2 and TRBJ2-1; 10 nucleotides line up with TRBD2. This CDR3 spans 19 amino acids. V lost 1 base to trimming and J lost 1 base; unmatched junction nucleotides: 10. CDR1 and CDR2 (germline): LGHNA, YNFKEQ.

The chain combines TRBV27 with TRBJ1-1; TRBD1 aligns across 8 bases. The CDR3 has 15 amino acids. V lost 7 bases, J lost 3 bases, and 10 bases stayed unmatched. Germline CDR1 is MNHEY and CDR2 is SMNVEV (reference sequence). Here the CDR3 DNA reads TGTGCCAGCAAAACACGAGACAGGGGATACACTGAAGCTTTCTTT. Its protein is CASKTRDRGYTEAFF.

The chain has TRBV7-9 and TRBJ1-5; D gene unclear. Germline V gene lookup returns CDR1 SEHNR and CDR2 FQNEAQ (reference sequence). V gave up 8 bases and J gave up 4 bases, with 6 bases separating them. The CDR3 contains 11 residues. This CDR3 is CASGINQPQHF. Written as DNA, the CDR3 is TGTGCCAGCGGCATTAATCAGCCCCAGCATTTT.

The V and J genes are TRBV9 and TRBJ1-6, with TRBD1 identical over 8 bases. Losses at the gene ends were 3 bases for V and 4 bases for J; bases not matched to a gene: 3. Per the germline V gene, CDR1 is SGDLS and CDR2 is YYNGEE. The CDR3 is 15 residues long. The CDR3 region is CASSGGTGYNSPLHF. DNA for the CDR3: TGTGCCAGCAGCGGCGGGACAGGTTATAATTCACCCCTCCACTTT.

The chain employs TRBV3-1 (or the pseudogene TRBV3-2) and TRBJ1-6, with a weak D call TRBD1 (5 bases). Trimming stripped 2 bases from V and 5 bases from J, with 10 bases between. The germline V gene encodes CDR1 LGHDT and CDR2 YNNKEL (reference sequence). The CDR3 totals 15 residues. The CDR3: CASSQPGQNNSPLHF. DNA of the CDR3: TGTGCCAGCAGCCAACCAGGACAAAATAATTCACCCCTCCACTTT.

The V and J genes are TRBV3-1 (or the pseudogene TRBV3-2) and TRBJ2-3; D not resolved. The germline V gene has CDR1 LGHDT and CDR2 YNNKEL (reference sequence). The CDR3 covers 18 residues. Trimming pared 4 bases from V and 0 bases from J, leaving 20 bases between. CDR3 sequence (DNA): TGTGCCAGCAGCCGCTACCGGAGCCACCTGGCTAGCACAGATACGCAGTATTTT. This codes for CASSRYRSHLASTDTQYF.

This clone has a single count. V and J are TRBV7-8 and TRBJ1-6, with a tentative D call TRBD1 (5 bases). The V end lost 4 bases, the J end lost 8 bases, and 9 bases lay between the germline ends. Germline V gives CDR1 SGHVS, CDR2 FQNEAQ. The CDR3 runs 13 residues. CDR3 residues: CASSWGADSPLHF. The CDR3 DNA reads TGTGCCAGCAGCTGGGGCGCCGATTCACCCCTCCACTTT.

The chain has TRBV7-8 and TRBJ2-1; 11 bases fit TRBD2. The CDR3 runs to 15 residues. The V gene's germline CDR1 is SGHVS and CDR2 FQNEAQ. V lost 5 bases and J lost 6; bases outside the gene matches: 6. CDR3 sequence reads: CASSSRLAGSNEQFF. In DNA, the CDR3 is TGTGCCAGCAGCAGTCGACTAGCGGGAAGCAATGAGCAGTTCTTC.

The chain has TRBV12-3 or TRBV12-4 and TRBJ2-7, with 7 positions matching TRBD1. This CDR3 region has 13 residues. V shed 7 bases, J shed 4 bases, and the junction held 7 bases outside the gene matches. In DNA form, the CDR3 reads TGTGCCAGCACCGGGACAGAAATATACGAGCAGTACTTC. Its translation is CASTGTEIYEQYF.

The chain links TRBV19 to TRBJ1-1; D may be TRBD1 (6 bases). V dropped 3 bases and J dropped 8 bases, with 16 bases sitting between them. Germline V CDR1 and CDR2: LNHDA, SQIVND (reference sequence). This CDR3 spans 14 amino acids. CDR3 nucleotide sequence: TGTGCCAGTAGTATGGAGGGGGGAGGGTACGAAGCTTTCTTT. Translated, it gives CASSMEGGGYEAFF.

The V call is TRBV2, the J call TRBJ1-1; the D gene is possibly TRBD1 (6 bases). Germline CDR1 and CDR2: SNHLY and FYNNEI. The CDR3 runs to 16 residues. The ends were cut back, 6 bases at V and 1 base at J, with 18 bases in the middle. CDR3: CASSGGFGTPNTEAFF. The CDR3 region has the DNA TGTGCCAGCAGCGGGGGGTTCGGGACACCGAACACTGAAGCTTTCTTT.

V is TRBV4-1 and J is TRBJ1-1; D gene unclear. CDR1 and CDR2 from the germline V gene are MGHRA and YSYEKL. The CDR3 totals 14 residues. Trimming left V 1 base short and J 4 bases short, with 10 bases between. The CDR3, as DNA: TGCGCCAGCAGCCAAGCCGAGGGTCCCACTGAAGCTTTCTTT. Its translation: CASSQAEGPTEAFF.

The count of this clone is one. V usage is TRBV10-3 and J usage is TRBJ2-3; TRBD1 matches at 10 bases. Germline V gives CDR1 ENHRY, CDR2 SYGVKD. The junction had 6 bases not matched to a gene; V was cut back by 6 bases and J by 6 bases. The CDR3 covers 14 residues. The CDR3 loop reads CAIRTGTGVDTQYF. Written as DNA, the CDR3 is TGTGCCATCAGGACCGGGACAGGGGTCGATACGCAGTATTTT.

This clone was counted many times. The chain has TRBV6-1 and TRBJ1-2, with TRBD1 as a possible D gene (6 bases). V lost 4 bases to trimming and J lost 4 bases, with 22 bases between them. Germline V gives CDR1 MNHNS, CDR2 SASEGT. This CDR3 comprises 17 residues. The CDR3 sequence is CASSGRGGSRTVYGYTF. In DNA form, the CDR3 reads TGTGCCAGCAGTGGAAGGGGGGGTTCAAGGACAGTCTATGGCTACACCTTC.

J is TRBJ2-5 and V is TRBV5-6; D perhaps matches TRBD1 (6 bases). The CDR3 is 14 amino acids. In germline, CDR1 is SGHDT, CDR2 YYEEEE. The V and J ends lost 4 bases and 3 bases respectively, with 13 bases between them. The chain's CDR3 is CASSTRTAEETQYF. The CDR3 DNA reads TGTGCCAGCAGCACCCGGACAGCAGAAGAGACCCAGTACTTC. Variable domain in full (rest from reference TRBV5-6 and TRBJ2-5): DAGVTQSPTHLIKTRGQQVTLRCSPKSGHDTVSWYQQALGQGPQFIFQYYEEEERQRGNFPDRFSGHQFPNYSSELNVNALLLGDSALYLCASSTRTAEETQYFGPGTRLLVL.

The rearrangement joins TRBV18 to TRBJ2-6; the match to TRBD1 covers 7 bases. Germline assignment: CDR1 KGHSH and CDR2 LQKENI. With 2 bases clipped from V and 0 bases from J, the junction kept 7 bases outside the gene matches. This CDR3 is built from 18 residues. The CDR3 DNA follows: TGTGCCAGCTCACCATGGACAGGTCTGGTCTCTGGGGCCAACGTCCTGACTTTC. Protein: CASSPWTGLVSGANVLTF.